This T cell receptor beta chain is drawn from a study of blood T cell repertoires in COVID-19. Generated by immunoSEQ multiplex PCR, the TCRdb table keeps only in-frame clones and is missing some. The sample includes about 160,000 clones, 82% of them seen just once. V was shortened by 5 bases and J by 0 bases, with 4 bases between the two germline ends. This CDR3 has 12 residues. From germline, CDR1 is KGHSH and CDR2 LQKENI. This chain uses TRBV18 with TRBJ2-5, with D hard to call. The sequenced sample consisted of peripheral blood. The receptor was derived from a woman in her thirties or forties with COVID-19, enrolled during active disease. The CDR3 nucleotides read TGTGCCAGCTCAATCAACCAAGAGACCCAGTACTTC. Protein product: CASSINQETQYF.